These T cell receptor beta chains were read from a single sample in a study of T cells after yellow fever vaccination. Using its own MiXCR run on the 5' RACE reads, TCRdb lists one record per CDR3 protein. This table holds fewer than 450,000 distinct CDR3 sequences, under 5% found once. Material: PBMCs, obtained 5 days after the yellow fever booster vaccination. Source of these receptors: a man aged 18 to 30 who received the YFV17D yellow fever vaccine. CDR3s include the opening cysteine and the closing phenylalanine or tryptophan. Each record gives: V gene, J gene, clone size, D gene, CDR3 protein, CDR3 DNA. The D gene is left open where the match is weak. For some rows the clone size is stated as once, few or many, or as a class when expanded; others skip it.

V gene: TRBV4-2; J gene: TRBJ1-6; clone size: few; D gene: NA; CDR3 protein: CASSDATRSPLHF; CDR3 DNA: TGTGCCAGCAGCGACGCAACTAGGTCACCCCTCCACTTT
V gene: TRBV20-1; J gene: TRBJ2-3; clone size: many; D gene: TRBD2; CDR3 protein: CSASGGASGDTQYF; CDR3 DNA: TGCAGTGCAAGCGGGGGGGCGAGTGGAGATACGCAGTATTTT
V gene: TRBV11-1; J gene: TRBJ2-1; clone size: NA; D gene: TRBD2; CDR3 protein: CASSPIGGASYNEQFF; CDR3 DNA: TGTGCCAGCAGCCCGATCGGGGGGGCCTCCTACAATGAGCAGTTCTTC
V gene: TRBV7-2; J gene: TRBJ1-6; clone size: few; D gene: NA; CDR3 protein: CASSLAWGAGSPLHF; CDR3 DNA: TGTGCCAGCAGCTTAGCATGGGGGGCAGGGTCACCCCTCCACTTT
V gene: TRBV29-1; J gene: TRBJ1-2; clone size: NA; D gene: NA; CDR3 protein: CSVEQDVLGGYTF; CDR3 DNA: TGCAGCGTTGAACAGGACGTGCTTGGTGGCTACACCTTC
V gene: TRBV7-3; J gene: TRBJ2-3; clone size: few; D gene: TRBD1; CDR3 protein: CASSSIGTGYSTDTQYF; CDR3 DNA: TGTGCCAGCAGCTCAATAGGGACAGGGTATAGCACAGATACGCAGTATTTT
V gene: TRBV5-5; J gene: TRBJ1-2; clone size: NA; D gene: NA; CDR3 protein: CASSLEPGEDYGYTF; CDR3 DNA: TGTGCCAGCAGCTTGGAACCAGGGGAGGACTATGGCTACACCTTC
V gene: TRBV5-1; J gene: TRBJ1-6; clone size: many; D gene: NA; CDR3 protein: CASSLGRGNSPLHF; CDR3 DNA: TGCGCCAGCAGCTTGGGCAGGGGAAATTCACCCCTCCACTTT
V gene: TRBV6-2/TRBV6-3; J gene: TRBJ1-5; clone size: few; D gene: TRBD1; CDR3 protein: CASSTGTVDSPQHF; CDR3 DNA: TGTGCCAGCAGCACCGGGACAGTGGATTCGCCCCAGCATTTT
V gene: TRBV5-1; J gene: TRBJ1-5; clone size: NA; D gene: NA; CDR3 protein: CASSDSTRSNQPQHF; CDR3 DNA: TGCGCCAGCAGCGACTCTACAAGATCCAATCAGCCCCAGCATTTT
V gene: TRBV3-1; J gene: TRBJ1-1; clone size: NA; D gene: TRBD1; CDR3 protein: CASSQSEQGATGGFF; CDR3 DNA: TGTGCCAGCAGCCAAAGCGAGCAGGGGGCGACCGGAGGTTTCTTT
V gene: TRBV20-1; J gene: TRBJ1-1; clone size: few; D gene: TRBD1; CDR3 protein: CSAICLSWAGTGDETEAFF; CDR3 DNA: TGCAGTGCTATATGCTTAAGTTGGGCGGGGACAGGGGATGAAACTGAAGCTTTCTTT
V gene: TRBV20-1; J gene: TRBJ1-4; clone size: NA; D gene: NA; CDR3 protein: CSARLQGLNEKLFF; CDR3 DNA: TGCAGTGCTAGACTACAGGGACTTAATGAAAAACTGTTTTTT
V gene: TRBV4-1; J gene: TRBJ2-1; clone size: many; D gene: NA; CDR3 protein: CASSQERTDSYNEQFF; CDR3 DNA: TGCGCCAGCAGCCAAGAACGGACTGATTCCTACAATGAGCAGTTCTTC
V gene: TRBV4-3; J gene: TRBJ1-2; clone size: NA; D gene: NA; CDR3 protein: CASSQDLVGNYGYTF; CDR3 DNA: TGCGCCAGCAGCCAAGATTTGGTGGGGAACTATGGCTACACCTTC
V gene: TRBV7-2; J gene: TRBJ1-5; clone size: NA; D gene: TRBD1; CDR3 protein: CASSSWDRGGEQPQHF; CDR3 DNA: TGTGCCAGCAGCTCCTGGGACAGGGGAGGCGAACAGCCCCAGCATTTT
V gene: TRBV5-1; J gene: TRBJ1-2; clone size: few; D gene: TRBD1; CDR3 protein: CASSLEAGGGGYTF; CDR3 DNA: TGCGCCAGCAGCTTGGAAGCAGGGGGCGGAGGCTACACCTTC
V gene: TRBV7-9; J gene: TRBJ2-3; clone size: many; D gene: NA; CDR3 protein: CASSFRPVGLEGFTDTQYF; CDR3 DNA: TGTGCCAGCAGCTTCAGACCTGTGGGCCTGGAAGGCTTCACAGATACGCAGTATTTT
V gene: TRBV5-1; J gene: TRBJ2-1; clone size: many; D gene: NA; CDR3 protein: CASSLVGSGPYEQFF; CDR3 DNA: TGCGCCAGCAGCTTGGTAGGCAGTGGTCCGTATGAGCAGTTCTTC
V gene: TRBV6-2/TRBV6-3; J gene: TRBJ1-2; clone size: few; D gene: NA; CDR3 protein: CASSPSGARGYTF; CDR3 DNA: TGTGCCAGCAGTCCTAGTGGGGCCCGTGGCTACACCTTC
V gene: TRBV9; J gene: TRBJ2-2; clone size: NA; D gene: NA; CDR3 protein: CASSVFADPNTGELFF; CDR3 DNA: TGTGCCAGCAGCGTTTTCGCGGACCCGAACACCGGGGAGCTGTTTTTT
V gene: TRBV28; J gene: TRBJ2-3; clone size: many; D gene: NA; CDR3 protein: CASISSPGDSTDTQYF; CDR3 DNA: TGTGCCAGCATCTCGTCTCCGGGGGACAGCACAGATACGCAGTATTTT
V gene: TRBV7-9; J gene: TRBJ2-5; clone size: NA; D gene: NA; CDR3 protein: CASSLGGGEGQYF; CDR3 DNA: TGTGCCAGCAGCTTAGGAGGTGGCGAGGGCCAGTACTTC
V gene: TRBV6-2/TRBV6-3; J gene: TRBJ2-1; clone size: NA; D gene: NA; CDR3 protein: CASSYSNRDTVWEQFF; CDR3 DNA: TGTGCCAGCAGTTACTCGAACCGGGACACCGTATGGGAGCAGTTCTTC
V gene: TRBV28; J gene: TRBJ2-1; clone size: few; D gene: NA; CDR3 protein: CASSGPLGSYNEQFF; CDR3 DNA: TGTGCCAGCAGCGGGCCCCTTGGCTCCTACAATGAGCAGTTCTTC
V gene: TRBV27; J gene: TRBJ1-6; clone size: few; D gene: NA; CDR3 protein: CASSLGRGLSPLHF; CDR3 DNA: TGTGCCAGCAGTTTAGGAAGGGGACTTTCACCCCTCCACTTT
V gene: TRBV6-6; J gene: TRBJ1-3; clone size: NA; D gene: NA; CDR3 protein: CASSFNWNTIYF; CDR3 DNA: TGTGCCAGCAGTTTCAATTGGAACACCATATATTTT
V gene: TRBV7-9; J gene: TRBJ1-1; clone size: many; D gene: NA; CDR3 protein: CASSFAGAEAFF; CDR3 DNA: TGTGCCAGCAGCTTCGCGGGCGCTGAAGCTTTCTTT
V gene: TRBV4-1; J gene: TRBJ1-6; clone size: NA; D gene: TRBD1; CDR3 protein: CASRQPTGPVNSPLHF; CDR3 DNA: TGCGCCAGCAGACAGCCGACAGGGCCTGTGAATTCACCCCTCCACTTT
V gene: TRBV20-1; J gene: TRBJ1-6; clone size: few; D gene: TRBD1; CDR3 protein: CSARDRERGRRLRNSPLHF; CDR3 DNA: TGCAGTGCTAGAGATCGTGAAAGGGGGCGCCGTCTTCGGAATTCACCCCTCCACTTT
V gene: TRBV6-9; J gene: TRBJ2-2; clone size: NA; D gene: NA; CDR3 protein: CASSISRPTLSGELFF; CDR3 DNA: TGTGCCAGCAGTATTTCTCGACCAACCTTGAGCGGGGAGCTGTTTTTT
V gene: TRBV3-1; J gene: TRBJ1-2; clone size: NA; D gene: NA; CDR3 protein: CASSRQADGYTF; CDR3 DNA: TGTGCCAGCAGCCGACAGGCTGATGGCTACACCTTC
V gene: TRBV7-2; J gene: TRBJ2-1; clone size: NA; D gene: NA; CDR3 protein: CASRLTSEQFF; CDR3 DNA: TGTGCCAGCAGGCTTACAAGTGAGCAGTTCTTC
V gene: TRBV21-1; J gene: TRBJ2-7; clone size: NA; D gene: NA; CDR3 protein: CASSKARGVAYEQYF; CDR3 DNA: TGTGCCAGCAGCAAAGCGCGGGGGGTAGCCTACGAGCAGTACTTC
V gene: TRBV7-2; J gene: TRBJ2-5; clone size: many; D gene: TRBD2; CDR3 protein: CASSLPLAGVLQETQYF; CDR3 DNA: TGTGCCAGCAGCTTACCTCTAGCGGGGGTCCTCCAAGAGACCCAGTACTTC
V gene: TRBV2; J gene: TRBJ2-3; clone size: many; D gene: NA; CDR3 protein: CASSPTRTETDTQYF; CDR3 DNA: TGTGCCAGCAGCCCAACCCGGACAGAAACAGATACGCAGTATTTT
V gene: TRBV9; J gene: TRBJ1-1; clone size: many; D gene: NA; CDR3 protein: CASSVDFGAAEAFF; CDR3 DNA: TGTGCCAGCAGCGTAGATTTCGGCGCGGCTGAAGCTTTCTTT
V gene: TRBV7-7; J gene: TRBJ2-5; clone size: few; D gene: TRBD2; CDR3 protein: CASSSIAGVYQETQYF; CDR3 DNA: TGTGCTAGCAGCTCCATAGCGGGGGTGTACCAAGAGACCCAGTACTTC
V gene: TRBV6-5; J gene: TRBJ1-2; clone size: NA; D gene: TRBD1; CDR3 protein: CASRTSTGAAYGYTF; CDR3 DNA: TGTGCCAGCAGAACTTCGACAGGGGCTGCCTATGGCTACACCTTC
V gene: TRBV4-3; J gene: TRBJ2-3; clone size: NA; D gene: TRBD2; CDR3 protein: CASSRQTSGGTDTQYF; CDR3 DNA: TGCGCCAGCAGCCGGCAGACTAGCGGGGGCACAGATACGCAGTATTTT
V gene: TRBV6-6; J gene: TRBJ1-2; clone size: many; D gene: TRBD1; CDR3 protein: CASNSPDRNYGYTF; CDR3 DNA: TGTGCCAGCAACTCCCCGGACAGGAACTATGGCTACACCTTC
V gene: TRBV4-3; J gene: TRBJ2-5; clone size: few; D gene: NA; CDR3 protein: CASSHHAGIRETQYF; CDR3 DNA: TGCGCCAGCAGCCATCATGCGGGCATCCGAGAGACCCAGTACTTC
V gene: TRBV9; J gene: TRBJ1-1; clone size: few; D gene: NA; CDR3 protein: CASSVDAQGFTEAFF; CDR3 DNA: TGTGCCAGCAGCGTAGATGCCCAGGGTTTCACTGAAGCTTTCTTT
V gene: TRBV9; J gene: TRBJ2-1; clone size: many; D gene: TRBD2; CDR3 protein: CASSPRTSGGVSYNEQFF; CDR3 DNA: TGTGCCAGCAGCCCCCGGACTAGCGGGGGGGTCTCCTACAATGAGCAGTTCTTC
V gene: TRBV14; J gene: TRBJ2-2; clone size: NA; D gene: NA; CDR3 protein: CASSQGQTNTGELFF; CDR3 DNA: TGTGCCAGCAGCCAAGGACAGACGAACACCGGGGAGCTGTTTTTT
V gene: TRBV20-1; J gene: TRBJ1-6; clone size: many; D gene: NA; CDR3 protein: CSARGGDTSSPLHF; CDR3 DNA: TGCAGTGCTAGAGGAGGAGACACGTCCTCACCCCTCCACTTT
V gene: TRBV7-9; J gene: TRBJ2-2; clone size: NA; D gene: TRBD1; CDR3 protein: CASSPRQGMDTGELFF; CDR3 DNA: TGTGCCAGCAGCCCGAGACAGGGTATGGACACCGGGGAGCTGTTTTTT
V gene: TRBV20-1; J gene: TRBJ2-3; clone size: NA; D gene: NA; CDR3 protein: CSADTSTDTQYF; CDR3 DNA: TGCAGTGCTGATACTAGCACAGATACGCAGTATTTT
V gene: TRBV12-3/TRBV12-4; J gene: TRBJ2-2; clone size: few; D gene: NA; CDR3 protein: CASTLLHGADSTGELFF; CDR3 DNA: TGTGCCAGCACTCTCCTCCACGGGGCAGATTCCACCGGGGAGCTGTTTTTT
V gene: TRBV20-1; J gene: TRBJ2-3; clone size: many; D gene: TRBD1; CDR3 protein: CSAMRGHTQYF; CDR3 DNA: TGCAGTGCTATGAGGGGGCATACGCAGTATTTT
V gene: TRBV6-2/TRBV6-3; J gene: TRBJ2-7; clone size: many; D gene: TRBD2; CDR3 protein: CASRHQLAGPSYEQYF; CDR3 DNA: TGTGCCAGCAGACATCAACTAGCGGGACCCTCCTACGAGCAGTACTTC
V gene: TRBV7-9; J gene: TRBJ1-5; clone size: NA; D gene: NA; CDR3 protein: CASSSFGAEGNQPQHF; CDR3 DNA: TGTGCCAGCAGCTCCTTCGGGGCCGAGGGCAATCAGCCCCAGCATTTT
V gene: TRBV6-6; J gene: TRBJ1-5; clone size: few; D gene: NA; CDR3 protein: CASSYSGAAGLKQPQHF; CDR3 DNA: TGTGCCAGCAGTTACTCGGGGGCGGCAGGGTTAAAGCAGCCCCAGCATTTT
V gene: TRBV29-1; J gene: TRBJ2-2; clone size: NA; D gene: TRBD2; CDR3 protein: CSVAAGDTGELFF; CDR3 DNA: TGCAGCGTTGCAGCGGGGGACACCGGGGAGCTGTTTTTT
V gene: TRBV27; J gene: TRBJ2-3; clone size: few; D gene: NA; CDR3 protein: CASSSSSASTDTQYF; CDR3 DNA: TGTGCCAGCAGTTCGTCTAGCGCCAGCACAGATACGCAGTATTTT
V gene: TRBV5-6; J gene: TRBJ1-2; clone size: NA; D gene: NA; CDR3 protein: CASSFLRDGYTF; CDR3 DNA: TGTGCCAGCAGCTTCCTTCGGGATGGCTACACCTTC
V gene: TRBV28; J gene: TRBJ1-2; clone size: NA; D gene: NA; CDR3 protein: CASSPGAQDYGYTF; CDR3 DNA: TGTGCCAGCAGTCCGGGGGCACAGGACTATGGCTACACCTTC
V gene: TRBV12-5; J gene: TRBJ1-2; clone size: many; D gene: NA; CDR3 protein: CASGPTPHYGYTF; CDR3 DNA: TGTGCTAGTGGCCCCACACCCCACTATGGCTACACCTTC
V gene: TRBV20-1; J gene: TRBJ2-3; clone size: few; D gene: NA; CDR3 protein: CSASGLALVPDTQYF; CDR3 DNA: TGCAGTGCATCGGGGCTAGCCTTAGTCCCAGATACGCAGTATTTT
V gene: TRBV7-9; J gene: TRBJ1-6; clone size: many; D gene: NA; CDR3 protein: CASSSQGWGSPLHF; CDR3 DNA: TGTGCCAGCAGCAGCCAGGGGTGGGGATCACCCCTCCACTTT